This TCR beta chain stems from a study of regulatory and conventional T cells in RAG deficiency. Details on this clone: Its target is not known.

The CDR3 runs 16 residues. The junction had 5 bases not matched to a gene; V was cut back by 4 bases and J by 2 bases. Germline V gene sequence: CDR1 SGHRS, CDR2 YFSETQ. The sorted regulatory T cells were CD4+, CD25-high and CD127-low, with genomic DNA sequenced. The protocol was immunoSEQ multiplex PCR, while the TCRdb copy is restricted to in-frame clones and leaves out a portion. The sample yields under 20,000 clones, about nine tenths seen once. Study-level points and caveats: Shannon entropy was markedly lower and Simpson indices higher in RAG-deficient patients than control T-cell subsets. Shorter CDR3s in all patient subsets; >90% Treg-Tconv overlap in Omenn.

This sample also appeared in a second study, on regulatory T cells. That study reports: Primers: 52 TRBV forward and 13 TRBJ reverse. Regulatory T cells showed the strongest V-J pair restriction and V/J gene skewing among patient repertoires.

This clonotype was sampled from a human donor in good health. The chain uses TRBV5-1 and TRBJ1-3, with 11 bases aligning to TRBD1. Sample: Tregs sorted from blood. DNA of the CDR3: TGCGCCAGCAGCGGGGAGGACAGGGGGCCTGGAAACACCATATATTTT. It yields the protein CASSGEDRGPGNTIYF.